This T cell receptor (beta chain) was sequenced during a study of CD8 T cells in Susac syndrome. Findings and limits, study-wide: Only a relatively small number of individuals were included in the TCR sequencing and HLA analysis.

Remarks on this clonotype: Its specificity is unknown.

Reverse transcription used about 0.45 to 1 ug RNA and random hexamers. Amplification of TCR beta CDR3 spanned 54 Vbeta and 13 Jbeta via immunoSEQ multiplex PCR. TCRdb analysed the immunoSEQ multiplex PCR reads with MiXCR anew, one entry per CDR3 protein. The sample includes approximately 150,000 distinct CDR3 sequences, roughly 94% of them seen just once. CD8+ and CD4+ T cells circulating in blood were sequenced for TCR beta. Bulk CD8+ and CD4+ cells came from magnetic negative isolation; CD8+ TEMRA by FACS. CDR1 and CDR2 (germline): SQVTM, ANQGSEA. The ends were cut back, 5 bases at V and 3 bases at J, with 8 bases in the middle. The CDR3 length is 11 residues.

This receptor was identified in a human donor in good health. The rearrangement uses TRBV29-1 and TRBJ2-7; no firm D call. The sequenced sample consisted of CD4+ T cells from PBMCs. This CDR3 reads CSVTDVYEQYF. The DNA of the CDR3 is TGCAGCGTTACGGACGTCTACGAGCAGTACTTC.